A single sample is the source of the 27 T cell receptor beta chains below, sequenced in a study of OX40 agonist ivuxolimab in advanced cancers. Generated by immunoSEQ multiplex PCR, the TCRdb table keeps only in-frame clones and is missing some. The table has some 74,000 clones, approximately 87% seen once. Sample: CD4+ or CD8+ T cells sorted from blood, taken in a trial of the OX40 agonist ivuxolimab. These TCRs come from an adult with an advanced solid tumor such as melanoma, head and neck, liver or kidney cancer.

The rearrangement links TRBV5-4 to TRBJ2-3; TRBD2 agrees at 12 bases. The CDR3 consists of 16 residues. Germline trimming cut 3 bases from V and 8 bases from J; bases unmatched to any gene: 10. Per germline, CDR1 SGHNT and CDR2 YYREEE (reference sequence). CDR3 DNA sequence: TGTGCCAGCAGCTCTAGACTAGCGGGAGAAATAGCTACGCAGTATTTT. This translates into CASSSRLAGEIATQYF.

This clone is classed as medium-sized. V and J are TRBV4-2 and TRBJ1-2, with 8 bases aligning to TRBD1. V shed 1 base and J 7 bases; nucleotides not matched to a gene: 5. The CDR3 consists of 14 residues. Per germline, CDR1 LGHNA and CDR2 YNFKEQ. The CDR3 protein is CASSQVGQGSGYTF. The CDR3 DNA is TGTGCCAGCAGCCAAGTTGGACAGGGAAGTGGCTACACCTTC.

The V gene is TRBV5-1, the J gene TRBJ2-2; D may be TRBD1 or TRBD2 (6 bases each). Germline loops: CDR1 SGHRS, CDR2 YFSETQ. CDR3 length: 15 amino acids. The V end lost 0 bases, the J end lost 5 bases, and 11 bases lay between the germline ends. The CDR3 sequence is CASSLDPGATGELFF. CDR3 nucleotides: TGCGCCAGCAGCTTGGATCCGGGGGCGACCGGGGAGCTGTTTTTT. Full variable domain (remainder filled in from reference TRBV5-1 and TRBJ2-2): KAGVTQTPRYLIKTRGQQVTLSCSPISGHRSVSWYQQTPGQGLQFLFEYFSETQRNKGNFPGRFSGRQFSNSRSEMNVSTLELGDSALYLCASSLDPGATGELFFGEGSRLTVL.

V usage is TRBV29-1 and J usage is TRBJ1-5; no reliable D call. Germline V gives CDR1 SQVTM, CDR2 ANQGSEA. This CDR3 spans 13 amino acids. V gave up 2 bases and J gave up 3 bases, with 8 bases separating them. The CDR3 loop is CSVETDPNQPQHF. The CDR3 nucleotides read TGCAGCGTTGAAACGGACCCCAATCAGCCCCAGCATTTT.

This rearrangement joins TRBV6-1 to TRBJ2-1; D call uncertain. Per germline, CDR1 MNHNS and CDR2 SASEGT. V shed 6 bases and J shed 0 bases, with 12 bases lying between them. There are 15 residues in the CDR3. As DNA, the CDR3 is TGTGCCAGCAGAGTGACCCCCCTCTCCTACAATGAGCAGTTCTTC. Its translation: CASRVTPLSYNEQFF.

This clone was picked up one time. The genes are TRBV4-1 and TRBJ2-1; 12 bases match TRBD1. This CDR3 has 19 amino acids. Germline trimming cut 5 bases from V and 0 bases from J; bases unmatched to any gene: 11. CDR1 MGHRA and CDR2 YSYEKL come from the germline V gene. The CDR3 loop is CASSADPGQGASSYNEQFF. CDR3 coding DNA: TGCGCCAGCAGCGCGGACCCGGGACAGGGGGCGAGCTCCTACAATGAGCAGTTCTTC.

V usage is TRBV5-1 and J usage is TRBJ2-7, with D possibly TRBD2 on 6 matching bases. The germline CDR1 and CDR2 sequences are SGHRS and YFSETQ. Trimming stripped 0 bases from V and 7 bases from J, with 17 bases between. The CDR3 consists of 15 residues. CDR3 sequence: CASSLDLAAGGEQYF. The CDR3 region has the DNA TGCGCCAGCAGCTTGGATCTAGCAGCTGGGGGGGAGCAGTACTTC.

This chain links TRBV5-6 with TRBJ2-5, with TRBD2 identical over 14 bases. The V gene end was trimmed by 4 bases and the J gene end by 5 bases; junction bases not matched to a gene: 16. The germline V gene encodes CDR1 SGHDT and CDR2 YYEEEE. This CDR3 spans 19 amino acids. This CDR3 reads CASSRKYSGLAGGGETQYF. In nucleotides, the CDR3 is TGTGCCAGCAGCCGAAAATATTCCGGACTAGCGGGGGGAGGGGAGACCCAGTACTTC. Full variable domain (outside the CDR3, taken from reference TRBV5-6 and TRBJ2-5): DAGVTQSPTHLIKTRGQQVTLRCSPKSGHDTVSWYQQALGQGPQFIFQYYEEEERQRGNFPDRFSGHQFPNYSSELNVNALLLGDSALYLCASSRKYSGLAGGGETQYFGPGTRLLVL.

CDR3 DNA: TGTGCCACCAGCAGAGATAGGGGCCTGGGTACCGGGGAGCTGTTTTTT. Its protein is CATSRDRGLGTGELFF. The chain uses TRBV15 and TRBJ2-2; D is possibly TRBD1 (5 bases). The V end was cut by 0 bases, the J end by 5 bases, with 13 bases between. This CDR3 has 16 amino acids. Germline V CDR1 and CDR2: LNHNV, YYDKDF (reference sequence).

The V and J genes are TRBV5-1 and TRBJ2-1; 11 bases map to TRBD2. J lost 0 bases, V lost 4 bases, and 3 bases had no gene match. This CDR3 comprises 16 residues. The V gene's germline CDR1 is SGHRS and CDR2 YFSETQ. CDR3 in DNA: TGCGCCAGCAGCCTCGGGACTAGCGGCTCCTACAATGAGCAGTTCTTC. It is translated as CASSLGTSGSYNEQFF.

V is TRBV4-3 and J is TRBJ2-1; a weak D match, TRBD2 (6 bases). The germline V and J ends were trimmed by 1 base and 5 bases, with 12 bases remaining between them. Germline V gene sequence: CDR1 LGHNA, CDR2 YSLEER. The CDR3 covers 15 residues. For the CDR3, the DNA is TGCGCCAGCAGCCAAGCGGAGGGGAGGAACAATGAGCAGTTCTTC. It specifies CASSQAEGRNNEQFF.

V gene TRBV4-1 combines with J gene TRBJ1-3, with 7 bases matching TRBD1. Trimming cost V 1 base and J 5 bases; bases outside gene matches: 8. Germline V gives CDR1 MGHRA, CDR2 YSYEKL. The CDR3 totals 16 residues. Written as DNA, the CDR3 is TGCGCCAGCAGCCAAGGAGGCAGGGGGTCTAGAAACACCATATATTTT. Protein: CASSQGGRGSRNTIYF.

This clone was observed a few times. The V call is TRBV7-3, the J call TRBJ2-5; D gene ambiguous. Deletions cut 0 bases from V and 4 bases from J, with 6 bases between. This CDR3 region has 13 residues. CDR1 and CDR2 from the germline V gene are SGHTA and FQGTGA. CDR3: CASSLTRRETQYF. CDR3 coding DNA: TGTGCCAGCAGCTTAACGCGTCGAGAGACCCAGTACTTC.

The chain combines TRBV28 with TRBJ2-7; 9 nucleotides align to TRBD1. Germline CDR1 and CDR2: MDHEN and SYDVKM. The length of the CDR3 is 14 residues. After removal of 3 bases from V and 2 bases from J, the junction contained 2 bases not matched to a gene. CDR3 bases: TGTGCCAGCAGTTTTGGGACAGGGACCTACGAGCAGTACTTC. Its translation: CASSFGTGTYEQYF.

Only one count was recorded for this clone. This chain uses TRBV11-2 with TRBJ1-1, with D unclear. The V end lost 1 base, the J end lost 4 bases, and 4 bases lay between the germline ends. This CDR3 is built from 12 residues. Germline V gene data show CDR1 as SGHAT and CDR2 as FQNNGV. The CDR3 nucleotides are TGTGCCAGCAGCTTAGGGGTCACTGAAGCTTTCTTT. Its translation: CASSLGVTEAFF.

The CDR3, as DNA: TGTGCCAGCAGCCGCCCTAGCGGGAGAAACAATGAGCAGTTCTTC. Translation: CASSRPSGRNNEQFF. The chain employs TRBV7-9 and TRBJ2-1, with 10 bases lining up with TRBD2. V lost 5 bases to trimming and J lost 5 bases; unmatched junction nucleotides: 6. The germline CDR1 and CDR2 sequences are SEHNR and FQNEAQ (reference sequence). The CDR3 extends over 15 amino acids.

V is TRBV19 and J is TRBJ2-3; D unclear. Germline loops: CDR1 LNHDA, CDR2 SQIVND (reference sequence). This CDR3 region has 14 residues. V was pared by 0 bases and J by 2 bases, with 6 bases between. In nucleotides, the CDR3 is TGTGCCAGTAGTATAGAAGTCAACACAGATACGCAGTATTTT. It codes for CASSIEVNTDTQYF. Together with reference TRBV19 and TRBJ2-3, the CDR3 gives the full variable domain: DGGITQSPKYLFRKEGQNVTLSCEQNLNHDAMYWYRQDPGQGLRLIYYSQIVNDFQKGDIAEGYSVSREKKESFPLTVTSAQKNPTAFYLCASSIEVNTDTQYFGPGTRLTVL.

This clone appeared once. The J gene is TRBJ1-5, the V gene TRBV10-3, with a weak D call TRBD1 (6 bases). In germline, CDR1 is ENHRY, CDR2 SYGVKD. The V end lost 6 bases, the J end lost 5 bases, and 11 bases lay between the germline ends. The CDR3 covers 13 residues. This CDR3 is CAIRDSIDQPQHF. CDR3 sequence (DNA): TGTGCCATCAGGGACAGCATCGATCAGCCCCAGCATTTT.

This chain uses TRBV5-1 with TRBJ2-3; TRBD2 matches 12 bases. The CDR3 has 19 amino acids. The trim removed 2 bases at V and 4 bases at J, leaving 14 bases unmatched. From germline, CDR1 is SGHRS and CDR2 YFSETQ. CDR3 in amino acids: CASSFRWLAGGRSADTQYF. DNA of the CDR3: TGCGCCAGCAGCTTCAGGTGGCTAGCGGGAGGGAGGTCCGCAGATACGCAGTATTTT. Based on the CDR3 plus reference TRBV5-1 and TRBJ2-3, the full variable domain is KAGVTQTPRYLIKTRGQQVTLSCSPISGHRSVSWYQQTPGQGLQFLFEYFSETQRNKGNFPGRFSGRQFSNSRSEMNVSTLELGDSALYLCASSFRWLAGGRSADTQYFGPGTRLTVL.

The chain uses TRBV7-9 and TRBJ1-3, with D possibly being TRBD1 (6 bases). With 5 bases removed from V and 2 bases from J, the gap between germline ends came to 10 bases. CDR3 length: 14 residues. Germline V gene sequence: CDR1 SEHNR, CDR2 FQNEAQ (reference sequence). CDR3 DNA: TGTGCCAGCAGCCGGGGGCCGGCTGGAAACACCATATATTTT. Translation: CASSRGPAGNTIYF.

V gene TRBV5-1 combines with J gene TRBJ2-5; D call uncertain. Germline lookup yields CDR1 SGHRS and CDR2 YFSETQ. The germline V and J ends were trimmed by 3 bases and 2 bases, with 8 bases remaining between them. The CDR3 extends over 13 amino acids. Written as DNA, the CDR3 is TGCGCCAGCAGCTCCGGCACTCAAGAGACCCAGTACTTC. Residues: CASSSGTQETQYF.

This rearrangement joins TRBV4-1 to TRBJ1-6; D perhaps matches TRBD1 (5 bases). The CDR3 consists of 14 residues. V lost 1 base, J lost 9 bases, and 10 bases lay in between. CDR1 and CDR2 from the germline V gene are MGHRA and YSYEKL. Written as DNA, the CDR3 is TGCGCCAGCAGCCAAGGCCAGGGAGGTTCACCCCTCCACTTT. Protein: CASSQGQGGSPLHF.

This chain uses TRBV28 with TRBJ1-2; 7 bases line up with TRBD1. The junction had 11 bases not matched to a gene; V was cut back by 5 bases and J by 8 bases. Germline CDR1 reads MDHEN; CDR2 reads SYDVKM. The CDR3 is made up of 14 amino acids. CDR3 protein: CASSTNRGLDGYTF. For the CDR3, the DNA is TGTGCCAGCAGTACAAACAGGGGATTGGACGGCTACACCTTC.

This clone has a single count. V is TRBV28 and J is TRBJ1-2; D remains ambiguous. V was pared by 6 bases and J by 8 bases, with 13 bases between. The germline CDR1 and CDR2 sequences are MDHEN and SYDVKM. CDR3 size: 12 residues. CDR3 sequence: CASRPPKGGYTF. The CDR3 DNA reads as TGTGCCAGCAGGCCGCCGAAGGGAGGCTACACCTTC.

The rearrangement joins TRBV5-8 to TRBJ2-2; 9 bases line up with TRBD1. CDR1 is SGHTS, CDR2 YDEGEE, per germline. Losses at the gene ends were 4 bases for V and 1 base for J; bases not matched to a gene: 8. The CDR3 runs 17 residues. The CDR3 protein is CASSRGQGLKNTGELFF. CDR3 sequence (DNA): TGTGCCAGCAGCCGAGGACAGGGGCTAAAGAACACCGGGGAGCTGTTTTTT. Together with reference TRBV5-8 and TRBJ2-2, the CDR3 gives the full variable domain: EAGVTQSPTHLIKTRGQQATLRCSPISGHTSVYWYQQALGLGLQFLLWYDEGEERNRGNFPPRFSGRQFPNYSSELNVNALELEDSALYLCASSRGQGLKNTGELFFGEGSRLTVL.

The chain is built from TRBV11-2 and TRBJ2-7; D remains unclear. CDR1 and CDR2 (germline): SGHAT, FQNNGV. The CDR3 runs to 13 residues. V was cut by 5 bases and J by 6 bases, with 14 bases left in between. CDR3 nucleotides: TGTGCCAGCAGCGACACAGCGATCCGCGAGCAGTACTTC. It translates to CASSDTAIREQYF.

The V gene is TRBV7-9, the J gene TRBJ2-3; no reliable D call. V lost 4 bases and J lost 4, with 9 bases in between. Germline CDR1 and CDR2: SEHNR and FQNEAQ (reference sequence). This CDR3 spans 13 amino acids. Written as DNA, the CDR3 is TGTGCCAGCAGCTCAACCCCGGCAGATACGCAGTATTTT. Its translation: CASSSTPADTQYF.